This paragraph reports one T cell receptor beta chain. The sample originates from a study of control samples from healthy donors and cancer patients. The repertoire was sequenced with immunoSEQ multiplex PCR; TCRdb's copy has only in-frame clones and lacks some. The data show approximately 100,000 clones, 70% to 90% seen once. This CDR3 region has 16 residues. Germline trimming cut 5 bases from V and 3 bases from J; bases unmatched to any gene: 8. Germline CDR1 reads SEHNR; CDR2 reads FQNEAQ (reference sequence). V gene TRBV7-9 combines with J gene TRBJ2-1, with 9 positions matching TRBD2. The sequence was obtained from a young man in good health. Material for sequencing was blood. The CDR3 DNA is TGTGCCAGCAGCCCTTGGCGGGAGGGCGGCTACAATGAGCAGTTCTTC. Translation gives CASSPWREGGYNEQFF.